Below are 15 T cell receptor beta chains sequenced from a single sample in a study of T cells in Graves' hyperthyroidism and ophthalmopathy. From RNA transcripts, TCR beta CDR3 regions were amplified. An initial round of RT-PCR targeting the TCR CDR3 relied on the HTBI primer set. TCRdb reanalysed the multiplex PCR reads using MiXCR and keeps one entry per CDR3 protein. The sample has a few hundred thousand distinct CDR3 sequences, around a sixth seen once. Material: blood. These TCRs come from a woman aged 18-29 years with Graves' hyperthyroidism.

This chain joins TRBV27 and TRBJ2-3, with D perhaps matching TRBD1 (6 bases). The length of the CDR3 is 15 residues. Germline assignment: CDR1 MNHEY and CDR2 SMNVEV (reference sequence). V was shortened by 5 bases and J by 5 bases, with 17 bases between the two germline ends. The DNA of the CDR3 is TGTGCCAGCAGTGACATGGACAGCCACGGAGATACGCAGTATTTT. Residues: CASSDMDSHGDTQYF.

This clonotype was seen ten or more times. This chain links TRBV7-6 with TRBJ2-5; the match to TRBD1 covers 7 bases. The germline CDR1 and CDR2 sequences are SGHVS and FNYEAQ. There are 15 residues in the CDR3. The trim removed 1 base at V and 2 bases at J, leaving 4 bases unmatched. The CDR3 sequence: CASSLEGTEQETQYF. The CDR3 bases are TGTGCCAGCAGCTTAGAGGGGACAGAGCAAGAGACCCAGTACTTC.

The rearrangement links TRBV5-6 to TRBJ1-1; TRBD1 matches at 7 bases. The CDR3 runs to 15 residues. The germline V gene encodes CDR1 SGHDT and CDR2 YYEEEE. V trimming: 3 bases; J trimming: 2 bases; junction bases outside the gene matches: 7. CDR3 in amino acids: CASSYRQGGNTEAFF. The CDR3 region has the DNA TGTGCCAGCAGCTACCGACAGGGAGGTAACACTGAAGCTTTCTTT.

This clonotype was seen only a few times. J is TRBJ2-1 and V is TRBV19; D is possibly TRBD1 (5 bases). The germline V gene has CDR1 LNHDA and CDR2 SQIVND (reference sequence). V lost 3 bases and J lost 7, with 10 bases in between. The length of the CDR3 is 13 residues. CDR3: CASSILRQNEQFF. DNA of the CDR3: TGTGCCAGTAGTATCCTGAGACAGAATGAGCAGTTCTTC.

The chain carries TRBV6-2 or TRBV6-3 and TRBJ1-5, with unresolved D. Deletions cut 6 bases from V and 2 bases from J, with 17 bases between. Germline V lookup: CDR1 MNHEY, CDR2 SVGEGT. The CDR3 is 16 residues long. The CDR3 reads CASSSPSGWGNQPQHF. CDR3 sequence (DNA): TGTGCCAGCAGCTCCCCGAGCGGGTGGGGCAATCAGCCCCAGCATTTT.

This clonotype was recorded a few times. The V gene is TRBV24-1, the J gene TRBJ1-2, with D perhaps TRBD1 (5 bases). The CDR3 has 15 residues. V dropped 3 bases and J dropped 0 bases, with 10 bases sitting between them. From germline, CDR1 is KGHDR and CDR2 SFDVKD. CDR3 nucleotides: TGTGCCACCAGTGATAGCGGGGCCGCTAACTATGGCTACACCTTC. Protein: CATSDSGAANYGYTF.

This clonotype was seen repeatedly, ten times or more. V usage is TRBV5-6 and J usage is TRBJ2-5, with D perhaps TRBD1 or TRBD2 (5 bases each). V lost 1 base and J lost 4, with 11 bases in between. This CDR3 comprises 14 residues. Per germline, CDR1 SGHDT and CDR2 YYEEEE. CDR3 DNA sequence: TGTGCCAGCAGCTTGCCTGGGGGAGCAGAGACCCAGTACTTC. This translates into CASSLPGGAETQYF.

The chain has TRBV14 and TRBJ1-2; D is perhaps TRBD1 (5 bases). Trimming left V 1 base short and J 7 bases short, with 16 bases between. The CDR3 has 15 residues. The germline V gene has CDR1 SGHDN and CDR2 FVKESK. The CDR3 nucleotides are TGTGCCAGCAGCCAAGTGATTGGGACCACGGGTGGCTACACCTTC. Encoded protein: CASSQVIGTTGGYTF.

A few counts support this clonotype. J is TRBJ1-6 and V is TRBV12-3 or TRBV12-4; a possible D gene is TRBD1 (5 bases). The CDR3 loop spans 17 amino acids. V lost 3 bases, J lost 9 bases, and 21 bases lay in between. The CDR3 region is CASSFMRGQGFGSPLHF. For the CDR3, the DNA is TGTGCCAGCAGTTTCATGAGGGGCCAGGGATTCGGTTCACCCCTCCACTTT.

This clonotype was counted many times. The V gene is TRBV28, the J gene TRBJ1-5, with D perhaps TRBD1 (6 bases). V lost 5 bases and J 6 bases, leaving 20 bases between the germline ends. The CDR3 length is 16 residues. Germline CDR1 is MDHEN and CDR2 is SYDVKM. CDR3 loop: CASSARLSGAAQPQHF. CDR3 nucleotides: TGTGCCAGCAGTGCACGCCTCTCAGGGGCGGCTCAGCCCCAGCATTTT. The complete variable domain, with remaining parts taken from reference TRBV28 and TRBJ1-5, reads DVKVTQSSRYLVKRTGEKVFLECVQDMDHENMFWYRQDPGLGLRLIYFSYDVKMKEKGDIPEGYSVSREKKERFSLILESASTNQTSMYLCASSARLSGAAQPQHFGDGTRLSIL.

This clonotype came up a few times. The V call is TRBV6-1, the J call TRBJ2-3, with TRBD2 matching over 7 bases. V shed 5 bases, J shed 3 bases, and the junction held 8 bases outside the gene matches. Germline V lookup: CDR1 MNHNS, CDR2 SASEGT. The CDR3 is made up of 15 amino acids. In nucleotides, the CDR3 is TGTGCCAGCAGTTGGGAGGGGCCCGGGACAGATACGCAGTATTTT. This encodes CASSWEGPGTDTQYF.

V is TRBV25-1 and J is TRBJ2-5; 10 positions agree with TRBD2. The trim removed 5 bases at V and 3 bases at J, leaving 9 bases unmatched. This CDR3 region has 16 residues. Germline V CDR1 and CDR2: MGHDK, SYGVNS. The CDR3 is CASSLGGSGRKETQYF. In DNA, the CDR3 is TGTGCCAGCAGTCTAGGGGGTAGCGGGAGGAAAGAGACCCAGTACTTC.

The CDR3 nucleotides are TGCAGTGCTGGCGCGAGACACCATAAAAACAATGAGCAGTACTTC. This encodes CSAGARHHKNNEQYF. V and J are TRBV20-1 and TRBJ2-1; the D is unclear. The J call may not be correct, given that the DNA end is closer to TRBJ2-7. Germline loops: CDR1 DFQATT, CDR2 SNEGSKA (reference sequence). This CDR3 comprises 15 residues.

This chain joins TRBV4-1 and TRBJ2-1; 11 nucleotides match TRBD2. V was pared by 4 bases and J by 7 bases, with 12 bases of the junction left unmatched. This CDR3 is built from 17 residues. Germline lookup yields CDR1 MGHRA and CDR2 YSYEKL. The CDR3 protein is CASSPLLAGGLINEQFF. Here the CDR3 DNA reads TGCGCCAGCAGCCCCCTATTAGCGGGAGGGCTCATTAATGAGCAGTTCTTC.

This clonotype was counted at least ten times. The J gene is TRBJ1-5, the V gene TRBV18; tentative D call: TRBD1 (6 bases). This CDR3 is built from 16 residues. V was shortened by 1 base and J by 6 bases, with 16 bases between the two germline ends. Per germline, CDR1 KGHSH and CDR2 LQKENI. DNA for the CDR3: TGTGCCAGCTCACCACTCTCAACAGGGTTGGGTCAGCCCCAGCATTTT. As protein: CASSPLSTGLGQPQHF.